This T cell receptor (beta chain) came from a study of T cells after posttransplantation cyclophosphamide (dated by TCRdb to the mid-2010s). Background for the entire study: The study tracked T cell repertoire reconstitution by TRB sequencing after myeloablative bone marrow transplantation using posttransplantation cyclophosphamide as GVHD prophylaxis. TRB sequencing was performed on blood from all 35 or so PTCy patients with 1-year posttransplant specimens. In 3 patients, up to about 3 additional blood samples taken between 2 and 5.2 years after transplant also underwent TRB sequencing, as did pretransplant blood from a handful of patients. Public TRB sequences were checked against a database of over 3,500 sequences associated with responses to pathogens, tumor antigens, self-antigens and alloantigens. Samples from a few dozen PTCy-treated patients, along with samples from around 16 of their related bone marrow donors, underwent antigen receptor sequencing. Because TRA and TRB clonality were tightly correlated in nine or ten samples, subsequent TCR analyses were focused on TRB only.

Points on this clone: No antigen is known for it. Base-call qualities are not available, and no considerably larger clone is one nucleotide away.

Reading the label with the study, this specimen's treatment or condition is: high-dose cyclophosphamide on days +3 and +4 as single-agent GVHD prophylaxis. Patients in the PTCy group got busulfan and fludarabine conditioning, a marrow graft from a related or unrelated donor, and cyclophosphamide on days +3 and +4. The PTCy-treated patients were enrolled in a prospective multi-institutional clinical trial. Mononuclear cells from peripheral blood and bone marrow were separated by Ficoll-Hypaque density centrifugation and then cryopreserved. Reading the germline V gene (reference sequence) gives CDR1 SEHNR and CDR2 FQNEAQ. The cysteine opens and the phenylalanine closes a CDR3 of 18 amino acids. Just CDR3 DNA is preserved here, 54 bases in frame from base 1. V and J are truncated by 2 bases and 0 bases respectively, leaving an intervening sequence of 19 bases. Broader findings and caveats from the paper: The TRB repertoires of T cells infiltrating skin or the GI tract showed only limited overlap with the TRB repertoires found in blood. At 1-2 months, donor-recipient similarity was low but rose over the first year, and the later blood repertoires were often dominated by donor CD8+ memory clones. Across the 45 patients, TRB clonality was highly associated with recipient CMV seropositivity and CMV reactivation, and diversity with PTCy was similar to that in the CNI/methotrexate controls.

Genomic DNA was the input for TRB sequencing, which was run either with the immunoSEQ assay at survey resolution or with the hsTCRB kit. On the study's bioinformatics: The immunoSEQ software handled the initial read processing, while the LymphoSeq R package was used for the repertoire analyses. Clonality was computed as 1 minus normalized Shannon entropy, and a Gini coefficient was also calculated for each TRB dataset. Phenotypes of unsorted samples were inferred by mapping TRB sequences from sorted subsets of the recipient or donor onto the same recipient's unsorted samples. TCRdb provides this immuneACCESS table in a form limited to in-frame rearrangements. Some clones are lacking; in checked studies, under half of them reflect an unresolved V gene, and why the rest are absent is not known. The DNA was the basis for D and trimming; V, J and clone size are from that table. The sample table records 7,500 to 10,000 clones; around 80% of these occur just once. Clones ranked in the top ten supply around 14% of the sample.

The rearranged chain carries TRBV7-9 and TRBJ1-1; the D region possibly corresponds to TRBD1 (6 bases align). This TCR was sampled from a female patient aged 40-50 years who received an allogeneic stem cell transplant from a related donor, was CMV-positive, and had no GVHD. Following a transplant, a fraction of the T cells may be traceable to the graft donor. The sequencing here drew on PBMCs, taken roughly 250 weeks after a stem cell transplant with posttransplant cyclophosphamide. At the DNA level, the sequence is TGTGCCAGCAGCTTATCTTCCACGGGACGGGACATGAACACTGAAGCTTTCTTT. This encodes CASSLSSTGRDMNTEAFF.